This entry lists 29 T cell receptor beta chains sequenced from one sample in a study of T cell responses to AZD1222 COVID-19 vaccine. Generated by immunoSEQ multiplex PCR, the TCRdb table keeps only in-frame clones and is missing some. Among around 84,000 clones listed, about 83% were seen once. The source was peripheral blood, collected on day 0 of AZD1222 vaccination. The receptors come from an adult in good health.

The V call is TRBV9, the J call TRBJ1-1; D might be TRBD1 (6 bases). CDR1 SGDLS and CDR2 YYNGEE come from the germline V gene. Trimming cost V 4 bases and J 1 base, with 14 bases left between them. The CDR3 contains 15 residues. The CDR3 here is CASSPGQSSNTEAFF. CDR3 bases: TGTGCCAGCAGCCCAGGACAGTCTTCGAACACTGAAGCTTTCTTT. The full variable domain, its missing parts supplied by reference TRBV9 and TRBJ1-1, is DSGVTQTPKHLITATGQRVTLRCSPRSGDLSVYWYQQSLDQGLQFLIQYYNGEERAKGNILERFSAQQFPDLHSELNLSSLELGDSALYFCASSPGQSSNTEAFFGQGTRLTVV.

The chain is built from TRBV19 and TRBJ2-2; perhaps TRBD1 as D (5 bases). V dropped 7 bases and J dropped 4 bases, with 13 bases sitting between them. In germline, CDR1 is LNHDA, CDR2 SQIVND (reference sequence). The CDR3 is 14 amino acids. The CDR3 reads CASMGPARTGELFF. The CDR3 coding sequence is TGTGCCAGTATGGGGCCTGCCCGCACCGGGGAGCTGTTTTTT.

The chain combines TRBV27 with TRBJ2-7; 8 bases line up with TRBD1. Germline V gives CDR1 MNHEY, CDR2 SMNVEV (reference sequence). This CDR3 is built from 15 residues. The J segment lost 1 base and the V segment lost 3 bases, leaving 5 bases of the junction unmatched. The CDR3 DNA is TGTGCCAGCAGTTTTTCCCAGGGGGCATCCTACGAGCAGTACTTC. It yields the protein CASSFSQGASYEQYF.

The chain links TRBV7-3 to TRBJ2-2; 9 bases align to TRBD2. Germline V gene lookup returns CDR1 SGHTA and CDR2 FQGTGA. The CDR3 length is 16 residues. Trimming cost V 2 bases and J 1 base; bases outside gene matches: 2. Here the CDR3 DNA reads TGTGCCAGCAGCTTAGTAGCGGGAGAGAACACCGGGGAGCTGTTTTTT. This gives the protein CASSLVAGENTGELFF.

The gene calls are TRBV19 and TRBJ1-4; 7 nucleotides line up with TRBD1. The CDR3 loop spans 15 amino acids. The V segment lost 5 bases and the J segment 4 bases; nucleotides outside the gene matches: 7. CDR1 and CDR2 (germline): LNHDA, SQIVND (reference sequence). CDR3 bases: TGTGCCAGTAGTGAGAGGACAGGAAATAATGAAAAACTGTTTTTT. It encodes CASSERTGNNEKLFF. Full variable domain (missing parts from reference TRBV19 and TRBJ1-4): DGGITQSPKYLFRKEGQNVTLSCEQNLNHDAMYWYRQDPGQGLRLIYYSQIVNDFQKGDIAEGYSVSREKKESFPLTVTSAQKNPTAFYLCASSERTGNNEKLFFGSGTQLSVL.

The V gene is TRBV9, the J gene TRBJ2-7, with D possibly matching TRBD2 (6 bases). The CDR3 extends over 16 amino acids. CDR1 SGDLS and CDR2 YYNGEE come from the germline V gene. V lost 0 bases, J lost 2 bases, and 15 bases lay in between. CDR3: CASSVAGSGDTYEQYF. The CDR3 DNA sequence: TGTGCCAGCAGCGTAGCCGGTTCGGGAGACACCTACGAGCAGTACTTC.

This clone was observed a few times. The J gene is TRBJ2-5, the V gene TRBV7-2; D is unclear. The germline CDR1 and CDR2 sequences are SGHTA and FQGNSA. Trimming took off 1 base at V and 1 base at J, with 7 bases between the two ends. The CDR3 contains 14 residues. CDR3 sequence (DNA): TGTGCCAGCAGCTTAGGACGGATCCAAGAGACCCAGTACTTC. It translates to CASSLGRIQETQYF.

The rearrangement uses TRBV20-1 and TRBJ1-5; D gene unclear. The germline CDR1 and CDR2 sequences are DFQATT and SNEGSKA (reference sequence). This CDR3 is 13 amino acids long. Trimming took 3 bases from V and 3 from J, leaving 9 bases between them. CDR3 region: CSASLGNNQPQHF. In DNA form, the CDR3 reads TGCAGTGCTAGTTTGGGTAACAATCAGCCCCAGCATTTT.

V is TRBV28 and J is TRBJ2-7; 7 nucleotides line up with TRBD2. Trimming removed 5 bases from V and 6 bases from J; junction bases left unmatched: 10. Germline CDR1 and CDR2: MDHEN and SYDVKM. The CDR3 totals 14 residues. The CDR3: CASSPRLAHLEQYF. CDR3 sequence (DNA): TGTGCCAGCAGTCCCCGACTAGCCCACCTCGAGCAGTACTTC.

The chain has TRBV28 and TRBJ2-6; D is possibly TRBD1 (6 bases). Trimming took 6 bases from V and 1 from J, leaving 22 bases between them. Germline V lookup: CDR1 MDHEN, CDR2 SYDVKM. The CDR3 spans 19 residues. The CDR3 nucleotides are TGTGCCAGCAGCCAGACCAGGGGACGGTCGCTATCTGGGGCCAACGTCCTGACTTTC. Translation: CASSQTRGRSLSGANVLTF.

J is TRBJ2-1 and V is TRBV9; D ambiguous. Germline V gives CDR1 SGDLS, CDR2 YYNGEE. The CDR3 covers 15 residues. V was cut by 0 bases and J by 5 bases, with 12 bases left in between. The CDR3 here is CASSVVELTDNEQFF. The CDR3 DNA reads as TGTGCCAGCAGCGTAGTAGAACTAACCGACAATGAGCAGTTCTTC.

This clone was counted once. V usage is TRBV6-5 and J usage is TRBJ1-3; no firm D call. This CDR3 has 11 residues. V was clipped by 2 bases and J by 9 bases, with 5 bases between them. Germline lookup yields CDR1 MNHEY and CDR2 SVGAGI. This chain's CDR3 is CASSYMSTIYF. DNA for the CDR3: TGTGCCAGCAGTTACATGAGCACCATATATTTT.

This rearrangement joins TRBV5-1 to TRBJ1-1, with no clear D. The CDR3 spans 13 residues. Germline CDR1 is SGHRS and CDR2 is YFSETQ. The V end lost 8 bases, the J end lost 3 bases, and 14 bases lay between the germline ends. The CDR3 nucleotides read TGCGCCAGTTCGGCGGTAGGGTACACTGAAGCTTTCTTT. Amino acid sequence: CASSAVGYTEAFF.

The chain couples TRBV6-5 to TRBJ1-2, with D possibly being TRBD1 (5 bases). CDR3 length: 14 residues. Germline CDR1 is MNHEY and CDR2 is SVGAGI. The ends were cut back, 5 bases at V and 0 bases at J, with 10 bases in the middle. The CDR3 coding sequence is TGTGCCAGCAGTACTCAGGGAGCTAACTATGGCTACACCTTC. It translates to CASSTQGANYGYTF.

This rearrangement joins TRBV19 to TRBJ1-1; D gene ambiguous. This CDR3 has 14 residues. Germline CDR1 is LNHDA and CDR2 is SQIVND (reference sequence). Trimming cost V 3 bases and J 1 base, with 9 bases left between them. CDR3 loop: CASSMWARNTEAFF. The CDR3 bases are TGTGCCAGTAGTATGTGGGCCAGGAACACTGAAGCTTTCTTT.

V and J are TRBV6-2 or TRBV6-3 and TRBJ2-2; D is uncertain. The CDR3 has 17 residues. V was clipped by 5 bases and J by 0 bases, with 16 bases between them. Germline assignment: CDR1 MNHEY and CDR2 SVGEGT. The CDR3 DNA reads as TGTGCCAGCAGTCCCCTTGGTGGCCTTTCGAACACCGGGGAGCTGTTTTTT. Protein: CASSPLGGLSNTGELFF.

This chain joins TRBV7-2 and TRBJ2-3; D is unresolved. The ends were cut back, 5 bases at V and 0 bases at J, with 6 bases in the middle. Germline V gene lookup returns CDR1 SGHTA and CDR2 FQGNSA. The CDR3 extends over 13 amino acids. CDR3 in DNA: TGTGCCAGCAGCCCCTCTAGCACAGATACGCAGTATTTT. Protein sequence: CASSPSSTDTQYF.

The gene calls are TRBV18 and TRBJ1-3; a weak D match, TRBD1 (5 bases). This CDR3 region has 18 residues. V lost 4 bases and J lost 2, with 21 bases in between. Germline assignment: CDR1 KGHSH and CDR2 LQKENI. CDR3 sequence: CASSLKGSGGTAGNTIYF. The DNA of the CDR3 is TGTGCCAGCTCACTAAAGGGGAGCGGGGGAACGGCTGGAAACACCATATATTTT. Filled out from reference TRBV18 and TRBJ1-3, the complete variable domain reads NAGVMQNPRHLVRRRGQEARLRCSPMKGHSHVYWYRQLPEEGLKFMVYLQKENIIDESGMPKERFSAEFPKEGPSILRIQQVVRGDSAAYFCASSLKGSGGTAGNTIYFGEGSWLTVV.

The chain combines TRBV6-5 with TRBJ1-2; possible D gene TRBD1, 5 bases. The V and J ends lost 8 bases and 4 bases respectively, with 20 bases between them. CDR1 is MNHEY, CDR2 SVGAGI, per germline. The length of the CDR3 is 15 residues. The CDR3 is CASEETGFSGYGYTF. CDR3 DNA sequence: TGTGCCAGCGAGGAAACAGGTTTTTCAGGCTATGGCTACACCTTC.

The chain is built from TRBV9 and TRBJ1-2; 9 bases map to TRBD1. Germline CDR1 is SGDLS and CDR2 is YYNGEE. The CDR3 is 14 amino acids. With 1 base clipped from V and 3 bases from J, the junction kept 1 base outside the gene matches. CDR3 protein: CASSVWDRDYGYTF. CDR3 nucleotide sequence: TGTGCCAGCAGCGTATGGGACAGGGACTATGGCTACACCTTC. Variable domain in full (rest from reference TRBV9 and TRBJ1-2): DSGVTQTPKHLITATGQRVTLRCSPRSGDLSVYWYQQSLDQGLQFLIQYYNGEERAKGNILERFSAQQFPDLHSELNLSSLELGDSALYFCASSVWDRDYGYTFGSGTRLTVV.

This chain uses TRBV30 with TRBJ2-7, with 8 bases that match TRBD1. Germline loops: CDR1 GTSNPN, CDR2 SVGIG (reference sequence). J was trimmed by 2 bases and V by 5 bases; bases with no gene match: 11. This CDR3 contains 15 residues. The chain's CDR3 is CAWDTARQGTYEQYF. The CDR3 DNA follows: TGTGCCTGGGATACAGCAAGACAGGGGACCTACGAGCAGTACTTC.

The V call is TRBV6-5, the J call TRBJ1-1; 9 nucleotides agree with TRBD1. The trim removed 7 bases at V and 5 bases at J, leaving 8 bases unmatched. The V gene's germline CDR1 is MNHEY and CDR2 SVGAGI. CDR3 length equals 14 residues. CDR3 region: CASTADRGSTEAFF. In DNA form, the CDR3 reads TGTGCCAGCACCGCCGACAGGGGGAGTACTGAAGCTTTCTTT.

This chain links TRBV19 with TRBJ1-1; TRBD1 matches 7 bases. J gave up 2 bases and V 6 bases, and 6 bases lay outside the gene matches. The CDR3 extends over 14 amino acids. CDR1 and CDR2 from the germline V gene are LNHDA and SQIVND (reference sequence). The CDR3 DNA reads as TGTGCCAGTAGGGAGACAGGGTTCAACACTGAAGCTTTCTTT. Encoded protein: CASRETGFNTEAFF.

A single count supports this clone. The chain links TRBV6-6 to TRBJ2-7; 10 bases fit TRBD1. The V gene's germline CDR1 is MNHNY and CDR2 SVGAGI (reference sequence). V trimming: 5 bases; J trimming: 0 bases; junction bases outside the gene matches: 13. The CDR3 sequence is 18 residues long. CDR3 sequence: CASSPGRGTGVGSYEQYF. DNA for the CDR3: TGTGCCAGCAGTCCTGGCCGGGGGACAGGGGTTGGCTCCTACGAGCAGTACTTC.

V usage is TRBV28 and J usage is TRBJ2-1; 10 bases are shared with TRBD2. Germline-derived CDR1 and CDR2 are MDHEN and SYDVKM. J lost 14 bases, V lost 3 bases, and 7 bases had no gene match. This CDR3 contains 13 residues. The CDR3 DNA reads TGTGCCAGCAGTTTCCCAGCGGGAGGGCCGGAGTTCTTC. Encoded protein: CASSFPAGGPEFF. Full variable domain (missing parts from reference TRBV28 and TRBJ2-1): DVKVTQSSRYLVKRTGEKVFLECVQDMDHENMFWYRQDPGLGLRLIYFSYDVKMKEKGDIPEGYSVSREKKERFSLILESASTNQTSMYLCASSFPAGGPEFFGPGTRLTVL.

CDR3 nucleotide sequence: TGTGCCAGCAGCGTAGAAGGGTTGGGCACAGATACGCAGTATTTT. It yields the protein CASSVEGLGTDTQYF. The gene calls are TRBV9 and TRBJ2-3; D gene unclear. The CDR3 loop spans 15 amino acids. V lost 0 bases and J lost 1, with 9 bases in between. The germline V gene encodes CDR1 SGDLS and CDR2 YYNGEE.

The chain recombines TRBV9 with TRBJ2-3; D remains unclear. The V and J ends lost 1 base and 2 bases respectively, with 8 bases between them. CDR1 is SGDLS and CDR2 is YYNGEE in the germline V gene. There are 14 residues in the CDR3. Written as DNA, the CDR3 is TGTGCCAGCAGCGTACAGCATACCACAGATACGCAGTATTTT. Its protein is CASSVQHTTDTQYF.

The rearrangement joins TRBV11-2 to TRBJ2-5; D not certain. Between the trimmed V and J ends, which lost 2 bases and 5 bases, there was a span of 18 bases. This CDR3 spans 16 amino acids. Germline CDR1 and CDR2: SGHAT and FQNNGV. CDR3 sequence (DNA): TGTGCCAGCAGCTTACATTTGGCTAGTGGCCAGGAGACCCAGTACTTC. It codes for CASSLHLASGQETQYF.

The chain employs TRBV5-4 and TRBJ1-4, with 9 bases that match TRBD1. The CDR3 is made up of 15 amino acids. Germline CDR1 is SGHNT and CDR2 is YYREEE (reference sequence). J gave up 7 bases and V 4 bases, and 8 bases lay outside the gene matches. The CDR3 coding sequence is TGTGCCAGCAGCGTTGGGGGACAGGGCGCTGAAAAACTGTTTTTT. Encoded protein: CASSVGGQGAEKLFF.